The 9 T cell receptor beta chains reported below all come from one sample, sequenced in a study of cytomegalovirus exposure and HLA in healthy donors. Measured with immunoSEQ multiplex PCR; TCRdb has only the in-frame clones, and not every one. The table has hundreds of thousands of clones, over 65% seen once. The sample consisted of PBMCs. These TCRs come from a woman between 18 and 30 years old in good health and CMV-seronegative.

The V and J genes are TRBV4-1 and TRBJ2-3, with D perhaps TRBD1 or TRBD2 (6 bases each). V was pared by 0 bases and J by 1 base, with 14 bases between. CDR1 is MGHRA, CDR2 YSYEKL, per germline. The CDR3 totals 17 residues. CDR3 bases: TGCGCCAGCAGCCAAGATCAACGGGGGCCCGGCACAGATACGCAGTATTTT. Amino acids: CASSQDQRGPGTDTQYF.

The chain links TRBV5-1 to TRBJ1-2; 7 bases map to TRBD1. Germline V gives CDR1 SGHRS, CDR2 YFSETQ. This CDR3 has 15 amino acids. The V gene end was trimmed by 3 bases and the J gene end by 1 base; junction bases not matched to a gene: 6. CDR3 nucleotide sequence: TGCGCCAGCAGCTCCGGGACAGCCAATAACTATGGCTACACCTTC. This gives the protein CASSSGTANNYGYTF. The full variable domain, with the rest looked up from reference TRBV5-1 and TRBJ1-2, is KAGVTQTPRYLIKTRGQQVTLSCSPISGHRSVSWYQQTPGQGLQFLFEYFSETQRNKGNFPGRFSGRQFSNSRSEMNVSTLELGDSALYLCASSSGTANNYGYTFGSGTRLTVV.

V gene TRBV7-8 combines with J gene TRBJ1-1, with TRBD1 matching 11 bases. Germline V CDR1 and CDR2: SGHVS, FQNEAQ. The CDR3 consists of 15 residues. Trimming took 2 bases from V and 8 from J; bases not matched to a gene: 7. The DNA of the CDR3 is TGTGCCAGCAGCTTAAGGTACGGACAGGGGGCCGAAGCTTTCTTT. It yields the protein CASSLRYGQGAEAFF.

J is TRBJ1-2 and V is TRBV18, with D tentatively TRBD1 (6 bases). CDR3 size: 14 residues. CDR1 KGHSH and CDR2 LQKENI come from the germline V gene. With 3 bases removed from V and 5 bases from J, the gap between germline ends came to 13 bases. The CDR3 sequence is CASSPEAGEYGYTF. The CDR3 DNA sequence: TGTGCCAGCTCACCTGAGGCAGGGGAGTATGGCTACACCTTC.

The chain couples TRBV9 to TRBJ2-7; 9 bases match TRBD2. CDR1 and CDR2 from the germline V gene are SGDLS and YYNGEE. The CDR3 loop spans 14 amino acids. J was trimmed by 2 bases and V by 0 bases; bases with no gene match: 0. The CDR3 region has the DNA TGTGCCAGCAGCGTAGGCGGGAGGGCCTACGAGCAGTACTTC. Translated: CASSVGGRAYEQYF. The full variable domain, its missing parts supplied by reference TRBV9 and TRBJ2-7, is DSGVTQTPKHLITATGQRVTLRCSPRSGDLSVYWYQQSLDQGLQFLIQYYNGEERAKGNILERFSAQQFPDLHSELNLSSLELGDSALYFCASSVGGRAYEQYFGPGTRLTVT.

This chain uses TRBV5-1 with TRBJ2-5; D could derive from TRBD1 or TRBD2 (5 bases each). This CDR3 comprises 16 residues. Germline assignment: CDR1 SGHRS and CDR2 YFSETQ. Trimming took 5 bases from V and 10 from J, leaving 27 bases between them. The CDR3 loop reads CASSFQTQGRGGSQYF. The CDR3 nucleotides read TGCGCCAGCAGTTTCCAAACCCAGGGACGGGGTGGGAGCCAGTACTTC.

This clone was seen just once. The V gene is TRBV19, the J gene TRBJ2-4, with 8 bases lining up with TRBD1. The CDR3 runs to 13 residues. Losses at the gene ends were 6 bases for V and 8 bases for J; bases not matched to a gene: 6. CDR1 and CDR2 (germline): LNHDA, SQIVND (reference sequence). CDR3 sequence: CASSPTTGDIQYF. Here the CDR3 DNA reads TGTGCCAGTAGCCCCACGACAGGGGACATTCAGTACTTC.

This CDR3 is CASSEGTGGDEQFF. For the CDR3, the DNA is TGTGCCAGCAGTGAAGGCACAGGGGGCGATGAGCAGTTCTTC. The chain employs TRBV2 and TRBJ2-1; 9 nucleotides line up with TRBD1. Germline CDR1 is SNHLY and CDR2 is FYNNEI. The ends lost 1 base at V and 8 bases at J; junction bases unmatched: 3. CDR3 size: 14 residues.

This sequence joins TRBV5-1 and TRBJ2-1, with 10 bases identical to TRBD2. The length of the CDR3 is 15 residues. Germline values: CDR1 SGHRS, CDR2 YFSETQ. The V and J ends lost 2 bases and 6 bases, in that order; junction bases with no gene match: 5. The CDR3 region is CASSFTSGVGNEQFF. CDR3 sequence (DNA): TGCGCCAGCAGCTTCACTAGCGGGGTTGGCAATGAGCAGTTCTTC. Complete variable domain (other parts from reference TRBV5-1 and TRBJ2-1): KAGVTQTPRYLIKTRGQQVTLSCSPISGHRSVSWYQQTPGQGLQFLFEYFSETQRNKGNFPGRFSGRQFSNSRSEMNVSTLELGDSALYLCASSFTSGVGNEQFFGPGTRLTVL.